Each of the 9 T cell receptor beta chains below was sequenced from the same sample in a study of blood T cell repertoires in COVID-19. Sequencing used immunoSEQ multiplex PCR; TCRdb keeps in-frame clones, though not all of them. This table holds more than 70,000 clones, less than 95% found once. The source material was peripheral blood. The source is a woman younger than 30 with acute or convalescent COVID-19.

The J gene is TRBJ1-5, the V gene TRBV7-2, with no clear D. The V gene lost 1 base and the J gene lost 6 bases, with 13 bases spanning the gap. The CDR3 extends over 15 amino acids. The germline CDR1 and CDR2 sequences are SGHTA and FQGNSA. CDR3 loop: CASSLGSEVFQPQHF. CDR3 nucleotides: TGTGCCAGCAGCTTAGGGTCGGAGGTTTTTCAGCCCCAGCATTTT. The full variable domain, completed using reference TRBV7-2 and TRBJ1-5, is GAGVSQSPSNKVTEKGKDVELRCDPISGHTALYWYRQSLGQGLEFLIYFQGNSAPDKSGLPSDRFSAERTGGSVSTLTIQRTQQEDSAVYLCASSLGSEVFQPQHFGDGTRLSIL.

This CDR3 reads CASSPTRLAGAPDEQFF. The CDR3 DNA is TGTGCCAGCAGCCCAACCCGACTAGCGGGGGCCCCGGATGAGCAGTTCTTC. The V and J genes are TRBV7-9 and TRBJ2-1; TRBD2 aligns across 12 bases. The CDR3 is 17 residues long. Germline CDR1 is SEHNR and CDR2 is FQNEAQ (reference sequence). With V trimmed by 5 bases and J by 8 bases, 13 bases remained unmatched.

The chain uses TRBV7-8 and TRBJ1-1; D ambiguous. The CDR3 runs to 13 residues. Germline CDR1 and CDR2: SGHVS and FQNEAQ. Trimming took off 1 base at V and 6 bases at J, with 9 bases between the two ends. The CDR3 DNA reads TGTGCCAGCAGCTTAGGCTCGGGTGCTGAAGCTTTCTTT. Encoded protein: CASSLGSGAEAFF.

The chain has TRBV4-2 and TRBJ2-7; the D gene is possibly TRBD2 (6 bases). The CDR3 runs 15 residues. Deletions cut 3 bases from V and 4 bases from J, with 16 bases between. Germline CDR1 and CDR2: LGHNA and YNFKEQ. CDR3 loop: CASSQFWGVVYEQYF. Here the CDR3 DNA reads TGTGCCAGCAGCCAGTTCTGGGGGGTCGTGTACGAGCAGTACTTC.

This clone was detected once. The chain is built from TRBV7-2 and TRBJ2-1; tentatively, D is TRBD1 (5 bases). The germline V gene has CDR1 SGHTA and CDR2 FQGNSA. The CDR3 length is 15 residues. The germline V and J ends were trimmed by 0 bases and 8 bases, with 14 bases remaining between them. CDR3 in DNA: TGTGCCAGCAGCTTAGCCCCGGGTACAGGCTATGAGCAGTTCTTC. This gives the protein CASSLAPGTGYEQFF.

V is TRBV7-2 and J is TRBJ2-2, with a tentative D call TRBD1 (5 bases). Trimming shortened V by 2 bases and J by 2 bases, and 9 bases separated the two germline ends. The V gene's germline CDR1 is SGHTA and CDR2 FQGNSA. The CDR3 is 15 residues long. Here the CDR3 reads CASSLNQGNTGELFF. The DNA for the CDR3 is TGTGCCAGCAGCTTAAATCAGGGAAACACCGGGGAGCTGTTTTTT.

The chain recombines TRBV11-2 with TRBJ2-7; no firm D call. There are 13 residues in the CDR3. Germline V CDR1 and CDR2: SGHAT, FQNNGV. With 5 bases removed from V and 6 bases from J, the gap between germline ends came to 14 bases. The CDR3 protein is CASSPPPVREQYF. The CDR3 coding sequence is TGTGCCAGCAGCCCCCCCCCGGTTCGCGAGCAGTACTTC.

This rearrangement joins TRBV7-2 to TRBJ1-1; 7 positions agree with TRBD1. Looked up from germline, CDR1 is SGHTA and CDR2 is FQGNSA. CDR3 size: 17 residues. The V and J ends lost 1 base and 1 base, in that order; junction bases with no gene match: 9. DNA of the CDR3: TGTGCCAGCAGCTTAGACTCCTGGACAGGATCGAACACTGAAGCTTTCTTT. Translating it yields CASSLDSWTGSNTEAFF. Full variable domain (rest looked up from reference TRBV7-2 and TRBJ1-1): GAGVSQSPSNKVTEKGKDVELRCDPISGHTALYWYRQSLGQGLEFLIYFQGNSAPDKSGLPSDRFSAERTGGSVSTLTIQRTQQEDSAVYLCASSLDSWTGSNTEAFFGQGTRLTVV.

V is TRBV19 and J is TRBJ1-1, with D possibly matching TRBD1 (6 bases). This CDR3 is built from 15 residues. V was trimmed by 0 bases and J by 4 bases, leaving 12 bases between them. CDR1 is LNHDA, CDR2 SQIVND, per germline (reference sequence). In nucleotides, the CDR3 is TGTGCCAGTAGTATAGACTCCAGGGGATTCACTGAAGCTTTCTTT. As protein: CASSIDSRGFTEAFF.